The 4 T cell receptor beta chains presented below share a single source sample, sequenced in a study of cytomegalovirus exposure and HLA in healthy donors. The PCR ran on 60 Vbeta and 13 Jbeta primers. The assay was immunoSEQ multiplex PCR, and TCRdb's table has in-frame clones only and misses some. The table includes about 120,000 clones, over 60% detected once. Material for sequencing was PBMCs. The source is a human donor in good health.

DNA of the CDR3: TGTGCCAGCAGCTTGGACAGGGGGGAGACCCAGTACTTC. Amino acid sequence: CASSLDRGETQYF. This chain uses TRBV5-4 with TRBJ2-5; 8 bases are a match to TRBD1. Germline V gene sequence: CDR1 SGHNT, CDR2 YYREEE (reference sequence). Losses at the gene ends were 0 bases for V and 5 bases for J; bases not matched to a gene: 0. CDR3 length: 13 residues. Using reference TRBV5-4 and TRBJ2-5 for the parts outside the CDR3, the full variable domain is ETGVTQSPTHLIKTRGQQVTLRCSSQSGHNTVSWYQQALGQGPQFIFQYYREEENGRGNFPPRFSGLQFPNYSSELNVNALELDDSALYLCASSLDRGETQYFGPGTRLLVL.

The chain employs TRBV13 and TRBJ2-3, with 11 positions matching TRBD2. Unmatched junction bases numbered 25, after V lost 7 bases and J lost 7 bases. Germline CDR1 is PRHDT and CDR2 is FYEKMQ (reference sequence). CDR3 length: 20 residues. The CDR3 spells CASKVVRGLAGGTQFNTQYF. As DNA, the CDR3 is TGTGCCAGCAAGGTCGTAAGGGGGCTAGCGGGGGGTACTCAGTTTAATACGCAGTATTTT.

This sequence joins TRBV5-1 and TRBJ1-6, with TRBD1 matching over 7 bases. CDR3 length equals 14 residues. Trimming removed 1 base from V and 9 bases from J; junction bases left unmatched: 4. CDR1 and CDR2 (germline): SGHRS, YFSETQ. CDR3 nucleotides: TGCGCCAGCAGCTTGAGGACAGGCTCTTCACCCCTCCACTTT. This translates into CASSLRTGSSPLHF.

V gene TRBV7-8 combines with J gene TRBJ1-1, with D maybe TRBD1 (5 bases). This CDR3 comprises 14 residues. Germline V CDR1 and CDR2: SGHVS, FQNEAQ. V was trimmed by 0 bases and J by 7 bases, leaving 12 bases between them. The CDR3 DNA sequence: TGTGCCAGCAGCTTAGCGTGGGAGGGGATTGAAGCTTTCTTT. Its protein is CASSLAWEGIEAFF.